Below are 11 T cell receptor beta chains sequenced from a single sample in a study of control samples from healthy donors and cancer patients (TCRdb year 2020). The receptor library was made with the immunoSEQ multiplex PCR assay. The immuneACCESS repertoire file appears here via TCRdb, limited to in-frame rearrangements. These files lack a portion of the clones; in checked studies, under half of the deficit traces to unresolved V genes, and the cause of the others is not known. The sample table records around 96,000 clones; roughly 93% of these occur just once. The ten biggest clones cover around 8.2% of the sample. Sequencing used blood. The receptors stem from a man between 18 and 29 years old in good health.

The CDR3 is CASSVDNGRSNEQFF. The CDR3 bases are TGTGCCAGCAGCGTAGATAACGGGAGATCCAATGAGCAGTTCTTC. The V and J genes are TRBV9 and TRBJ2-1, with D possibly matching TRBD2 (6 bases). Trimming stripped 0 bases from V and 6 bases from J, with 13 bases between. CDR1 and CDR2 (germline): SGDLS, YYNGEE. The CDR3 contains 15 residues.

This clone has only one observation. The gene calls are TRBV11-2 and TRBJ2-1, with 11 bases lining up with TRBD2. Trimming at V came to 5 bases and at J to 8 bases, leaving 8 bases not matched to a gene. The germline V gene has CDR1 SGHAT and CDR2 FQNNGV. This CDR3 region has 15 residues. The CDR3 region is CASSMLAGGQDEQFF. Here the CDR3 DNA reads TGTGCCAGCAGCATGCTAGCGGGAGGTCAAGATGAGCAGTTCTTC.

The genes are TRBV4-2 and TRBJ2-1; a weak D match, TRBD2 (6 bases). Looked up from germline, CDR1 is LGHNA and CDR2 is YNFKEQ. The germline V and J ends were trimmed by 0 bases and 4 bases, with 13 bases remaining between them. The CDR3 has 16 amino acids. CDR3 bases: TGTGCCAGCAGCCAAGAGGAGGGGCCTCTATACAATGAGCAGTTCTTC. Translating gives CASSQEEGPLYNEQFF.

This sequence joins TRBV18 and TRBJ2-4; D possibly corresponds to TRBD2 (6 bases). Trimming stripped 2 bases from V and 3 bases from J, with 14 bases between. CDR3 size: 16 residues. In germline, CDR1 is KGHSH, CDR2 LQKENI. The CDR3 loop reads CASSPSLGGVKNIQYF. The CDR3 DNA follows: TGTGCCAGCTCACCATCTTTGGGGGGTGTCAAAAACATTCAGTACTTC.

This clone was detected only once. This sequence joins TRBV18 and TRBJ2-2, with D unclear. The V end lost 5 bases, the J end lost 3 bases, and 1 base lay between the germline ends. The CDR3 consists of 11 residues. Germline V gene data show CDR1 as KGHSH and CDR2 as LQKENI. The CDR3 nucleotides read TGTGCCAGCTCAGACACCGGGGAGCTGTTTTTT. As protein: CASSDTGELFF.

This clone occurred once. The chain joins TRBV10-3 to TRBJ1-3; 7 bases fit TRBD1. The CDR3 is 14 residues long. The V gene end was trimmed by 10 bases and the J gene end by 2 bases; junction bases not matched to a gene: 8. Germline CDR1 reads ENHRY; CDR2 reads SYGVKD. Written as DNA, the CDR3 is TGTGCCACCAATACAGGGGCGGCTGGAAACACCATATATTTT. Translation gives CATNTGAAGNTIYF.

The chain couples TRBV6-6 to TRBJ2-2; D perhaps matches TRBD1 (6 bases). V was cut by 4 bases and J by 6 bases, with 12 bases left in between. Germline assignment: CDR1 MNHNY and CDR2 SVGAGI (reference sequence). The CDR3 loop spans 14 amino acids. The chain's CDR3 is CASSSDSTAGELFF. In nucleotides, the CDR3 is TGTGCCAGCAGTTCGGACAGTACGGCCGGGGAGCTGTTTTTT.

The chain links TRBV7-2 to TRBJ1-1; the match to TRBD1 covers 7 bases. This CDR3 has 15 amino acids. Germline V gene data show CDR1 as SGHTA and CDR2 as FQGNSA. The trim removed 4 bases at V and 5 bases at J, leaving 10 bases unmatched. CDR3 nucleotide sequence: TGTGCCAGCAGCTCAAGGGACAGTTGGGGGACTGAAGCTTTCTTT. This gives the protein CASSSRDSWGTEAFF.

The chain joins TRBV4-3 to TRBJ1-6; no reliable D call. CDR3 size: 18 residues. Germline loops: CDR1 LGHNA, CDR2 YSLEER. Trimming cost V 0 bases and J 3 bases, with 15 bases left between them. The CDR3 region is CASSQDRAVFYYNSPLHF. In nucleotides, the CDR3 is TGCGCCAGCAGCCAAGATAGGGCAGTTTTTTACTATAATTCACCCCTCCACTTT.

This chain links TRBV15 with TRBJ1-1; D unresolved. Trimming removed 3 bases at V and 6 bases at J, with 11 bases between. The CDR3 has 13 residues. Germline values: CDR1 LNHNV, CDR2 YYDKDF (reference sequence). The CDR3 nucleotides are TGTGCCACCAGCAGTTCCTTTATTTCTGAAGCTTTCTTT. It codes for CATSSSFISEAFF. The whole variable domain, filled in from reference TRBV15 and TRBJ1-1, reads DAMVIQNPRYQVTQFGKPVTLSCSQTLNHNVMYWYQQKSSQAPKLLFHYYDKDFNNEADTPDNFQSRRPNTSFCFLDIRSPGLGDTAMYLCATSSSFISEAFFGQGTRLTVV.

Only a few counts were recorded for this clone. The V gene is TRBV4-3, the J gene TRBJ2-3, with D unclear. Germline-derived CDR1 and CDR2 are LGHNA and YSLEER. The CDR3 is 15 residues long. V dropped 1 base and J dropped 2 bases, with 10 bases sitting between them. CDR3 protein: CASSQVDWDTDTQYF. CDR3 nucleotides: TGCGCCAGCAGCCAAGTCGACTGGGACACAGATACGCAGTATTTT.